The 6 T cell receptor beta chains below come from one sample, sequenced in a study of blood T cell repertoires in COVID-19. Sequenced by immunoSEQ multiplex PCR; TCRdb stores in-frame clones only, minus some. The sample holds approximately 76,000 clones, around 88% seen once. What was sequenced was peripheral blood. These receptors all stem from a man aged 80 or over with active or convalescent COVID-19.

The genes are TRBV18 and TRBJ1-3; 7 bases line up with TRBD1. Germline CDR1 is KGHSH and CDR2 is LQKENI. V was clipped by 6 bases and J by 0 bases; unmatched bases: 8. This CDR3 region has 16 residues. The DNA of the CDR3 is TGTGCCAGCTCCCCTACGGGGACAGACTCTGGAAACACCATATATTTT. Protein: CASSPTGTDSGNTIYF.

This clone was counted a single time. The V and J genes are TRBV3-1 (or the pseudogene TRBV3-2) and TRBJ2-5; 7 nucleotides align to TRBD1. This CDR3 region has 14 residues. Germline V gene data show CDR1 as LGHDT and CDR2 as YNNKEL (reference sequence). With V trimmed by 3 bases and J by 5 bases, 6 bases remained unmatched. CDR3 sequence: CASSHRTGGETQYF. CDR3 in DNA: TGTGCCAGCAGCCACCGGACAGGTGGGGAGACCCAGTACTTC.

This sequence joins TRBV19 and TRBJ2-1; 9 bases line up with TRBD1. The CDR3 is made up of 16 amino acids. After removal of 7 bases from V and 10 bases from J, the junction contained 17 bases not matched to a gene. CDR1 is LNHDA and CDR2 is SQIVND in the germline V gene (reference sequence). The CDR3 reads CASTQRGGQGRWEQFF. Written as DNA, the CDR3 is TGTGCCAGTACCCAACGAGGGGGACAGGGTAGGTGGGAGCAGTTCTTC.

The rearrangement joins TRBV27 to TRBJ2-5, with D possibly being TRBD2 (5 bases). V was shortened by 6 bases and J by 5 bases, with 19 bases between the two germline ends. The germline gives CDR1 MNHEY, CDR2 SMNVEV (reference sequence). There are 15 residues in the CDR3. CDR3 in amino acids: CASRSGSGRVETQYF. In DNA form, the CDR3 reads TGTGCCAGCAGATCGGGCAGCGGACGGGTTGAGACCCAGTACTTC.

The rearrangement joins TRBV30 to TRBJ1-2, with a possible D match to TRBD1 (5 bases). CDR3 length equals 14 residues. Trimming removed 2 bases at V and 4 bases at J, with 14 bases between. From germline, CDR1 is GTSNPN and CDR2 SVGIG (reference sequence). DNA of the CDR3: TGTGCCTGGAGTCCGCAGACAGTTACCTATGGCTACACCTTC. Encoded protein: CAWSPQTVTYGYTF.

The V and J genes are TRBV3-1 (or the pseudogene TRBV3-2) and TRBJ2-7; a possible D gene is TRBD2 (6 bases). V lost 4 bases and J 0 bases, leaving 10 bases between the germline ends. The CDR3 contains 14 residues. The V gene's germline CDR1 is LGHDT and CDR2 YNNKEL (reference sequence). CDR3 coding DNA: TGTGCCAGCAGCCTCGCGGGGTCCTCCTACGAGCAGTACTTC. Its protein product is CASSLAGSSYEQYF.